These T cell receptor beta chains were read from a single sample in a study of human thymus T cells. Generated by immunoSEQ multiplex PCR, the TCRdb table keeps only in-frame clones and is missing some. This sample yields tens of thousands of clones, of which roughly 95% are seen a single time; 0.03% to 0.035% belongs to the top ten. Sample: thymus tissue. These receptor sequences come from a girl less than two years old with a congenital heart defect but otherwise immunologically healthy. Each CDR3 is given with its conserved first and last residue. Fields, in order: clone size, J gene, V gene, D gene, CDR3 length, CDR3 protein, CDR3 DNA. The D gene is left open where the match is weak. A clone size is listed for some rows: how often the clone was seen (once, few, many), or a class if it is expanded.

abundance: once
j_gene: TRBJ2-3
v_gene: TRBV19
d_gene: TRBD1
len: 14
CDR3aa: CATRDRARTDTQYF
CDR3nt: TGTGCCACTAGGGACAGGGCCCGCACAGATACGCAGTATTTT

abundance: .
j_gene: TRBJ2-1
v_gene: TRBV29-1
d_gene: TRBD2
len: 15
CDR3aa: CSGSPHSGRADEQFF
CDR3nt: TGCAGCGGCAGCCCTCATAGCGGGAGGGCCGATGAGCAGTTCTTC

abundance: .
j_gene: TRBJ1-1
v_gene: TRBV5-1
d_gene: .
len: 16
CDR3aa: CASSLSGPEGDTEAFF
CDR3nt: TGCGCCAGCAGCTTGTCCGGGCCGGAGGGGGACACTGAAGCTTTCTTT

abundance: .
j_gene: TRBJ2-5
v_gene: TRBV6-1
d_gene: .
len: 13
CDR3aa: CASSVQFSETQYF
CDR3nt: TGTGCCAGCAGTGTCCAATTTTCGGAGACCCAGTACTTC

abundance: .
j_gene: TRBJ2-1
v_gene: TRBV7-9
d_gene: TRBD2
len: 16
CDR3aa: CASSLATSGSEYEQFF
CDR3nt: TGTGCCAGCAGCTTAGCGACTAGCGGGAGTGAATATGAGCAGTTCTTC

abundance: .
j_gene: TRBJ2-7
v_gene: TRBV18
d_gene: TRBD2
len: 14
CDR3aa: CASSPGLGNYEQYF
CDR3nt: TGTGCCAGCTCACCAGGACTAGGCAACTACGAGCAGTACTTC

abundance: once
j_gene: TRBJ2-1
v_gene: TRBV19
d_gene: TRBD2
len: 16
CDR3aa: CASSIVWAGAYNEQFF
CDR3nt: TGTGCCAGTAGTATAGTATGGGCGGGAGCCTACAATGAGCAGTTCTTC

abundance: .
j_gene: TRBJ2-5
v_gene: TRBV15
d_gene: .
len: 16
CDR3aa: CATSREPASDQETQYF
CDR3nt: TGTGCCACCAGCAGAGAACCAGCGTCCGACCAAGAGACCCAGTACTTC

abundance: .
j_gene: TRBJ2-5
v_gene: TRBV5-4
d_gene: TRBD2
len: 13
CDR3aa: CASSFAGEETQYF
CDR3nt: TGTGCCAGCAGCTTTGCGGGGGAAGAGACCCAGTACTTC

abundance: .
j_gene: TRBJ1-1
v_gene: TRBV5-6
d_gene: .
len: 11
CDR3aa: CASSFWVLAFF
CDR3nt: TGTGCCAGCAGCTTTTGGGTCTTGGCTTTCTTT

abundance: once
j_gene: TRBJ2-1
v_gene: TRBV28
d_gene: TRBD2
len: 16
CDR3aa: CASPPSTGLASNEQFF
CDR3nt: TGTGCCAGCCCTCCTAGCACGGGACTAGCGAGCAATGAGCAGTTCTTC

abundance: .
j_gene: TRBJ1-5
v_gene: TRBV14
d_gene: TRBD1
len: 15
CDR3aa: CASSYDRGRNQPQHF
CDR3nt: TGTGCCAGCAGCTACGACAGGGGAAGAAATCAGCCCCAGCATTTT

abundance: .
j_gene: TRBJ2-7
v_gene: TRBV25-1
d_gene: TRBD2
len: 16
CDR3aa: CASSPSPTSGTYEQYF
CDR3nt: TGTGCCAGCAGTCCGTCCCCCACTAGCGGAACCTACGAGCAGTACTTC

abundance: .
j_gene: TRBJ2-5
v_gene: TRBV18
d_gene: .
len: 12
CDR3aa: CASSPKWETQYF
CDR3nt: TGTGCCAGCTCACCGAAATGGGAGACCCAGTACTTC

abundance: .
j_gene: TRBJ2-2
v_gene: TRBV10-2
d_gene: .
len: 15
CDR3aa: CASSSGTTNTGELFF
CDR3nt: TGCGCCAGCAGCTCCGGGACAACCAACACCGGGGAGCTGTTTTTT

abundance: .
j_gene: TRBJ1-2
v_gene: TRBV20-1
d_gene: .
len: 11
CDR3aa: CGGMGGYGYTF
CDR3nt: TGCGGTGGGATGGGGGGCTATGGCTACACCTTC

abundance: .
j_gene: TRBJ2-7
v_gene: TRBV25-1
d_gene: .
len: 12
CDR3aa: CASRASPAEQYF
CDR3nt: TGTGCCAGCAGGGCCAGTCCGGCCGAGCAGTACTTC

abundance: .
j_gene: TRBJ1-2
v_gene: TRBV28
d_gene: .
len: 15
CDR3aa: CASLAGRRYLYGYTF
CDR3nt: TGTGCCAGCCTGGCGGGAAGACGATACCTCTATGGCTACACCTTC

abundance: .
j_gene: TRBJ2-1
v_gene: TRBV28
d_gene: TRBD2
len: 17
CDR3aa: CASSGASGTKKSNEQFF
CDR3nt: TGTGCCAGCAGCGGGGCTAGCGGGACAAAGAAATCCAATGAGCAGTTCTTC

abundance: .
j_gene: TRBJ1-3
v_gene: TRBV7-9
d_gene: .
len: 15
CDR3aa: CASSLESGRGNTIYF
CDR3nt: TGTGCCAGCAGCTTAGAGTCAGGGCGGGGAAACACCATATATTTT

abundance: .
j_gene: TRBJ2-7
v_gene: TRBV27
d_gene: .
len: 14
CDR3aa: CASRATFTNYEQYF
CDR3nt: TGTGCCAGCAGGGCGACATTTACCAACTACGAGCAGTACTTC

abundance: few
j_gene: TRBJ2-1
v_gene: TRBV7-3
d_gene: TRBD2
len: 22
CDR3aa: CASSLGGRPGRDTSGTDNEQFF
CDR3nt: TGTGCCAGCAGCTTAGGTGGGAGGCCGGGACGGGACACTAGCGGGACCGACAATGAGCAGTTCTTC

abundance: .
j_gene: TRBJ2-2
v_gene: TRBV5-1
d_gene: .
len: 19
CDR3aa: CASSLGRKNPVSNTGELFF
CDR3nt: TGCGCCAGCAGCTTGGGGCGGAAGAATCCAGTATCGAACACCGGGGAGCTGTTTTTT

abundance: .
j_gene: TRBJ1-1
v_gene: TRBV5-4
d_gene: .
len: 14
CDR3aa: CASSPNGGGTEAFF
CDR3nt: TGTGCCAGCAGCCCAAACGGGGGGGGAACTGAAGCTTTCTTT

abundance: .
j_gene: TRBJ2-1
v_gene: TRBV27
d_gene: .
len: 16
CDR3aa: CASSFATTLSYNEQFF
CDR3nt: TGTGCCAGCAGTTTCGCGACTACCCTCTCCTACAATGAGCAGTTCTTC

abundance: once
j_gene: TRBJ2-2
v_gene: TRBV15
d_gene: TRBD2
len: 19
CDR3aa: CATSSNRTSGMGDTGELFF
CDR3nt: TGTGCCACCAGCTCAAACCGGACTAGCGGGATGGGGGACACCGGGGAGCTGTTTTTT

abundance: .
j_gene: TRBJ2-5
v_gene: TRBV7-9
d_gene: .
len: 13
CDR3aa: CASSSSGQETQYF
CDR3nt: TGTGCCAGCAGCTCCTCAGGGCAGGAGACCCAGTACTTC

abundance: .
j_gene: TRBJ1-5
v_gene: TRBV19
d_gene: .
len: 14
CDR3aa: CASRPGRRNQPQHF
CDR3nt: TGTGCCAGTAGACCGGGACGGAGAAATCAGCCCCAGCATTTT

abundance: .
j_gene: TRBJ2-1
v_gene: TRBV18
d_gene: TRBD1
len: 13
CDR3aa: CASSPTGANEQFF
CDR3nt: TGTGCCAGCTCACCAACAGGGGCCAATGAGCAGTTCTTC

abundance: once
j_gene: TRBJ2-5
v_gene: TRBV7-6
d_gene: TRBD1
len: 17
CDR3aa: CASSCADRGLGLETQYF
CDR3nt: TGTGCCAGCAGCTGCGCGGACAGGGGGTTGGGGTTGGAGACCCAGTACTTC

abundance: .
j_gene: TRBJ2-1
v_gene: TRBV7-9
d_gene: TRBD2
len: 14
CDR3aa: CASSRLAGDGEQFF
CDR3nt: TGTGCCAGCAGCCGACTAGCGGGAGACGGTGAGCAGTTCTTC

abundance: .
j_gene: TRBJ2-7
v_gene: TRBV5-1
d_gene: TRBD1
len: 15
CDR3aa: CASSLGDRELYEQYF
CDR3nt: TGCGCCAGCAGCTTGGGGGACAGGGAACTCTACGAGCAGTACTTC

abundance: .
j_gene: TRBJ2-3
v_gene: TRBV5-4
d_gene: TRBD2
len: 14
CDR3aa: CASTGRGFNDTQYF
CDR3nt: TGTGCCAGCACCGGGAGGGGGTTTAACGATACGCAGTATTTT